This T cell receptor beta chain was sequenced for a study of cytomegalovirus exposure and HLA in healthy donors. Both 60 Vbeta primers and 13 Jbeta primers went into the PCR. Method: immunoSEQ multiplex PCR; TCRdb's copy keeps in-frame clones and lacks some. The data show over 150,000 clones, with approximately 85% seen just once and 6% to 8% held by the top ten. The V gene's germline CDR1 is SGHKS and CDR2 YYEKEE (reference sequence). J was trimmed by 4 bases and V by 2 bases; bases with no gene match: 6. The length of the CDR3 is 15 residues. The TCR comes from a woman between 50 and 59 years old in good health and CMV-seropositive. The sequenced sample consisted of PBMCs. The chain is built from TRBV5-5 and TRBJ1-3; 7 nucleotides agree with TRBD1. This CDR3 reads CASSFTGEEGNTIYF. In nucleotides, the CDR3 is TGTGCCAGCAGCTTTACAGGGGAGGAGGGAAACACCATATATTTT.